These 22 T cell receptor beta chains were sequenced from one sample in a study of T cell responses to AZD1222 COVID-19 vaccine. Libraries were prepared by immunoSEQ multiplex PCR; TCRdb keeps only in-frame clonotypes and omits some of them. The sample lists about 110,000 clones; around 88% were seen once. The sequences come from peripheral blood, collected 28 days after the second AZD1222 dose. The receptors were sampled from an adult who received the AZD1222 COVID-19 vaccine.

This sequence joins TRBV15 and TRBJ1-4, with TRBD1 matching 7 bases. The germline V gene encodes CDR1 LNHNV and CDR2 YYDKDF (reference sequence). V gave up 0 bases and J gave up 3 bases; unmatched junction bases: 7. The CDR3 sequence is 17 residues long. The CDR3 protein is CATSRERGQGANEKLFF. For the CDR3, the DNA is TGTGCCACCAGCAGAGAAAGGGGCCAGGGGGCTAATGAAAAACTGTTTTTT.

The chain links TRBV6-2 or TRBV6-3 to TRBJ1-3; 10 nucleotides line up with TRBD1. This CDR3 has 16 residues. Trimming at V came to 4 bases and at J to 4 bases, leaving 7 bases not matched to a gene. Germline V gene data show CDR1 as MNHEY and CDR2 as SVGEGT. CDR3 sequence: CASSSRDRGPGNTIYF. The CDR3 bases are TGTGCCAGCAGTTCCCGGGACAGGGGACCGGGAAACACCATATATTTT.

The CDR3 region is CASSPRQLAGNTDTQYF. In DNA form, the CDR3 reads TGTGCCAGCTCACCACGTCAACTAGCGGGGAACACAGATACGCAGTATTTT. The chain combines TRBV18 with TRBJ2-3; 10 bases map to TRBD2. In germline, CDR1 is KGHSH, CDR2 LQKENI. The CDR3 totals 17 residues. Trimming removed 1 base from V and 2 bases from J; junction bases left unmatched: 6.

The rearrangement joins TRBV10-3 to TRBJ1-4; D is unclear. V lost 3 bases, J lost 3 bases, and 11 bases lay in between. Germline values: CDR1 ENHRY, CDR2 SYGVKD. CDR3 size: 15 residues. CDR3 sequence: CAISESRGSNEKLFF. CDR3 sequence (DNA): TGTGCCATCAGTGAAAGTCGGGGTTCTAATGAAAAACTGTTTTTT.

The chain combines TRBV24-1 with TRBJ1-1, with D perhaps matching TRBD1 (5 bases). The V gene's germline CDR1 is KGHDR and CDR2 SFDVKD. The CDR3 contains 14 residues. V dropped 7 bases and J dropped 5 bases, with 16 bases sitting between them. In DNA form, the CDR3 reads TGTGCCACCAGGAGGAAAGGGGCAGAGACTGAAGCTTTCTTT. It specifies CATRRKGAETEAFF.

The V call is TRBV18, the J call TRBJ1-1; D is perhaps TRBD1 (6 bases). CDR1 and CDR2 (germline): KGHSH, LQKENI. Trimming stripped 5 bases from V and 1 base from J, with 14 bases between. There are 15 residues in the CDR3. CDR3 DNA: TGTGCCAGCTCATCCCTCCAGACAGGGAACACTGAAGCTTTCTTT. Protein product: CASSSLQTGNTEAFF. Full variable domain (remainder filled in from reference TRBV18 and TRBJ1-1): NAGVMQNPRHLVRRRGQEARLRCSPMKGHSHVYWYRQLPEEGLKFMVYLQKENIIDESGMPKERFSAEFPKEGPSILRIQQVVRGDSAAYFCASSSLQTGNTEAFFGQGTRLTVV.

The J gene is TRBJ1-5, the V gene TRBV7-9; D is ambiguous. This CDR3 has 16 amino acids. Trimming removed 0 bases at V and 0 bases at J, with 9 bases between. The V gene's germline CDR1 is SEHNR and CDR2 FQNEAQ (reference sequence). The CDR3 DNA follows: TGTGCCAGCAGCTTAGCAGGGCCGGATAGCAATCAGCCCCAGCATTTT. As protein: CASSLAGPDSNQPQHF.

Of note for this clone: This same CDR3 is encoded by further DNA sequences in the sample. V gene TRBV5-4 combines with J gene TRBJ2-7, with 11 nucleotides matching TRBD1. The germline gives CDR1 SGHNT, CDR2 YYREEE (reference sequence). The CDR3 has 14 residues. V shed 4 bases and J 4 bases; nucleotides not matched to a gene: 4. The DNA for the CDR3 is TGTGCCAGCAGCCCGGGACAGGGGGGGTACGAGCAGTACTTC. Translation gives CASSPGQGGYEQYF.

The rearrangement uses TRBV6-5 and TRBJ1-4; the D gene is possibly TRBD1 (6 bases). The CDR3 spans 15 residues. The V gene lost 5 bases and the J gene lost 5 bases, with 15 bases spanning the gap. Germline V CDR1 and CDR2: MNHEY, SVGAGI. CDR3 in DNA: TGTGCCAGCAGTAGCGGACAGAGCTTAAATGAAAAACTGTTTTTT. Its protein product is CASSSGQSLNEKLFF.

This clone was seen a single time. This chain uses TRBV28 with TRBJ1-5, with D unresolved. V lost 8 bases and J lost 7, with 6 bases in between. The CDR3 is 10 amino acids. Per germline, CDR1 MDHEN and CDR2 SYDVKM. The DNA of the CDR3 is TGTGCCAGCTCCAGGCAGCCCCAGCATTTT. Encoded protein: CASSRQPQHF.

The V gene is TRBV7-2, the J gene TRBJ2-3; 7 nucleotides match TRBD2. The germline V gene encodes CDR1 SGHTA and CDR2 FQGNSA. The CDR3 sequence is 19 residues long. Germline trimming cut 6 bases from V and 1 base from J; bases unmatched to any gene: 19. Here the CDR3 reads CASSPRSRGESSGTDTQYF. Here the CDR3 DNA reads TGTGCCAGCAGTCCCCGCAGTCGGGGGGAGTCAAGTGGCACAGATACGCAGTATTTT.

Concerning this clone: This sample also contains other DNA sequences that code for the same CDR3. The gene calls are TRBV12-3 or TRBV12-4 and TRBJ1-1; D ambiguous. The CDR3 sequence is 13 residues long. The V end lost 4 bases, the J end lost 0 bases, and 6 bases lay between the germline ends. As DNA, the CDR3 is TGTGCCAGCAGTTCGAGCATGAACACTGAAGCTTTCTTT. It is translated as CASSSSMNTEAFF.

The chain's CDR3 is CASRTTSGVSYEQYF. CDR3 DNA sequence: TGTGCCAGCAGGACGACTAGCGGGGTCTCCTACGAGCAGTACTTC. This chain joins TRBV6-1 and TRBJ2-7; 11 bases map to TRBD2. The germline V gene has CDR1 MNHNS and CDR2 SASEGT. Trimming took 6 bases from V and 0 from J; bases not matched to a gene: 4. The CDR3 has 15 residues.

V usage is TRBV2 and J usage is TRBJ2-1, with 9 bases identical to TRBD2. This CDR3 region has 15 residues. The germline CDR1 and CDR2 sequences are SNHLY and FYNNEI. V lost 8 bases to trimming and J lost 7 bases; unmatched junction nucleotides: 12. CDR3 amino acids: CASAPGAGGYNEQFF. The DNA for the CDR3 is TGTGCCAGCGCCCCCGGGGCGGGGGGGTATAATGAGCAGTTCTTC.

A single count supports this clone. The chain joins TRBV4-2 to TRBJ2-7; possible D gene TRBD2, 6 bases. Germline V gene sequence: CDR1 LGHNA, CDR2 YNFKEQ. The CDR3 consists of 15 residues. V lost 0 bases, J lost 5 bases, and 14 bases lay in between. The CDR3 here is CASSQEMRGTHEQYF. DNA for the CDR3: TGTGCCAGCAGCCAAGAAATGCGGGGAACCCACGAGCAGTACTTC.

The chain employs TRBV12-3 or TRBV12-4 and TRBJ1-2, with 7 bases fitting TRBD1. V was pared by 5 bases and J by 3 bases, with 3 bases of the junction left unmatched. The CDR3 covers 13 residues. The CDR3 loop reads CASSRGRDYGYTF. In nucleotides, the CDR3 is TGTGCCAGCAGTAGGGGGCGTGACTATGGCTACACCTTC.

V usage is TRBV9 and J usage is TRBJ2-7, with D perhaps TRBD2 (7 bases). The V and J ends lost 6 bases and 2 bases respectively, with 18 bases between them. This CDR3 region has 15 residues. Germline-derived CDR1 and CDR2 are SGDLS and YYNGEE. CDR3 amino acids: CASTAGADATYEQYF. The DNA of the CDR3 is TGTGCCAGCACCGCGGGGGCAGACGCGACCTACGAGCAGTACTTC. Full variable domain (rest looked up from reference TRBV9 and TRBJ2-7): DSGVTQTPKHLITATGQRVTLRCSPRSGDLSVYWYQQSLDQGLQFLIQYYNGEERAKGNILERFSAQQFPDLHSELNLSSLELGDSALYFCASTAGADATYEQYFGPGTRLTVT.

This CDR3 is CASTPRRVPTEAFF. CDR3 DNA sequence: TGTGCCAGCACCCCCAGGCGGGTCCCGACTGAAGCTTTCTTT. The chain links TRBV6-5 to TRBJ1-1; the D is unclear. Trimming took off 7 bases at V and 5 bases at J, with 17 bases between the two ends. CDR3 length equals 14 residues. Germline assignment: CDR1 MNHEY and CDR2 SVGAGI.

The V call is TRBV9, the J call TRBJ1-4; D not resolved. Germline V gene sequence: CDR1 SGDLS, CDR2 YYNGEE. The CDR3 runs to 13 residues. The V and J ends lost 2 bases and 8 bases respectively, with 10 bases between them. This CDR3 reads CASSVRTGEKLFF. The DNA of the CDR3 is TGTGCCAGCAGCGTGCGAACTGGAGAAAAACTGTTTTTT. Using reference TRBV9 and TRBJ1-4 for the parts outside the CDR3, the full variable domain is DSGVTQTPKHLITATGQRVTLRCSPRSGDLSVYWYQQSLDQGLQFLIQYYNGEERAKGNILERFSAQQFPDLHSELNLSSLELGDSALYFCASSVRTGEKLFFGSGTQLSVL.

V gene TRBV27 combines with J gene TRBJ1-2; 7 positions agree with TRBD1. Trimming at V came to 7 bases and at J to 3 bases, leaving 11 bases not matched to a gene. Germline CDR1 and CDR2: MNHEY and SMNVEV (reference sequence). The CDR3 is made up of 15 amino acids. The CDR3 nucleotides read TGTGCCAGCACCCCCACCCACGACAGGGACTATGGCTACACCTTC. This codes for CASTPTHDRDYGYTF.

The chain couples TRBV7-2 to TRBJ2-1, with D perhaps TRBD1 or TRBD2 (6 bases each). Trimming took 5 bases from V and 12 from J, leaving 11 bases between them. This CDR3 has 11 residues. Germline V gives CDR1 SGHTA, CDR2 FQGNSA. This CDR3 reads CASSLEGGQFF. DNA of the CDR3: TGTGCCAGCAGCCTAGAGGGGGGGCAGTTCTTC.

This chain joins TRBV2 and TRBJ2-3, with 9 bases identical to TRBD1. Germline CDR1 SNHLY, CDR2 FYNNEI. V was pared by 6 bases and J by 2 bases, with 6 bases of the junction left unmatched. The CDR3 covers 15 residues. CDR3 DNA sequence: TGTGCCAGCAGGGCCGGGACAGGGAACACAGATACGCAGTATTTT. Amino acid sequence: CASRAGTGNTDTQYF.